The 15 T cell receptor beta chains listed next were all sequenced from one sample in a study of blood T cell repertoires in COVID-19. The repertoire was sequenced with immunoSEQ multiplex PCR; TCRdb's copy has only in-frame clones and lacks some. The sample shows 100,000 to 150,000 clones, approximately 83% of them seen only once. The sample consisted of peripheral blood. The receptors here all came from a man older than 75 with active or convalescent COVID-19.

The chain employs TRBV28 and TRBJ2-1; 8 bases match TRBD1. The CDR3 is 15 amino acids. Germline-derived CDR1 and CDR2 are MDHEN and SYDVKM. V shed 8 bases and J 6 bases; nucleotides not matched to a gene: 12. As DNA, the CDR3 is TGTGCCAGCTCCCCCCCGGGACAGGTGCGCAATGAGCAGTTCTTC. Encoded protein: CASSPPGQVRNEQFF.

The chain couples TRBV24-1 to TRBJ2-2; possible D gene TRBD2, 6 bases. The V and J ends lost 9 bases and 4 bases respectively, with 8 bases between them. Germline V CDR1 and CDR2: KGHDR, SFDVKD. There are 12 residues in the CDR3. The CDR3 reads CATGRSTGELFF. The CDR3 bases are TGTGCCACCGGGAGGAGCACCGGGGAGCTGTTTTTT.

In regard to this clone: The sample has other DNA sequences that encode this CDR3 too. CDR3 loop: CASSRQGSYEQYF. The CDR3 DNA is TGTGCCAGTAGTCGACAAGGATCCTACGAGCAGTACTTC. The chain couples TRBV19 to TRBJ2-7, with D hard to call. The CDR3 is made up of 13 amino acids. Trimming shortened V by 5 bases and J by 1 base, and 9 bases separated the two germline ends. Germline V lookup: CDR1 LNHDA, CDR2 SQIVND (reference sequence).

The chain carries TRBV4-2 and TRBJ2-1; D not certain. Germline V gives CDR1 LGHNA, CDR2 YNFKEQ. This CDR3 comprises 16 residues. With 1 base removed from V and 5 bases from J, the gap between germline ends came to 15 bases. In DNA, the CDR3 is TGTGCCAGCAGCCAAGTTACACAGAAGTCTAACAATGAGCAGTTCTTC. Translated: CASSQVTQKSNNEQFF.

The chain recombines TRBV30 with TRBJ1-2; the D gene is possibly TRBD1 (6 bases). The CDR3 loop spans 15 amino acids. Per germline, CDR1 GTSNPN and CDR2 SVGIG (reference sequence). Trimming cost V 6 bases and J 5 bases, with 22 bases left between them. CDR3 bases: TGTGCCTGTTCATTGGGGGCACCTCTACCGTATGGCTACACCTTC. Residues: CACSLGAPLPYGYTF.

The chain joins TRBV5-1 to TRBJ1-2; TRBD1 matches at 9 bases. The V gene's germline CDR1 is SGHRS and CDR2 YFSETQ. The CDR3 consists of 15 residues. V shed 4 bases, J shed 4 bases, and the junction held 8 bases outside the gene matches. As DNA, the CDR3 is TGCGCCAGCAGCCCTGGGACAGGGCGCGGCTATGGCTACACCTTC. This encodes CASSPGTGRGYGYTF.

This chain connects TRBV7-3 to TRBJ2-1; 8 bases are a match to TRBD2. This CDR3 has 16 amino acids. The V and J ends lost 4 bases and 0 bases, in that order; junction bases with no gene match: 5. Per germline, CDR1 SGHTA and CDR2 FQGTGA. CDR3 residues: CASSSPGRASYNEQFF. The DNA for the CDR3 is TGTGCCAGCAGCTCTCCCGGGAGGGCCTCCTACAATGAGCAGTTCTTC. Combining the CDR3 with reference TRBV7-3 and TRBJ2-1 gives the whole variable domain GAGVSQTPSNKVTEKGKYVELRCDPISGHTALYWYRQSLGQGPEFLIYFQGTGAADDSGLPNDRFFAVRPEGSVSTLKIQRTERGDSAVYLCASSSPGRASYNEQFFGPGTRLTVL.

The genes are TRBV7-9 and TRBJ1-2, with D unclear. V was pared by 1 base and J by 5 bases, with 11 bases between. The CDR3 sequence is 14 residues long. CDR1 SEHNR and CDR2 FQNEAQ come from the germline V gene (reference sequence). The CDR3 region is CASSLDEGIYGYTF. The DNA of the CDR3 is TGTGCCAGCAGCTTAGACGAGGGCATTTATGGCTACACCTTC.

This chain connects TRBV24-1 to TRBJ2-1, with 10 bases aligning to TRBD2. Trimming at V came to 5 bases and at J to 7 bases, leaving 7 bases not matched to a gene. Germline values: CDR1 KGHDR, CDR2 SFDVKD. The CDR3 loop spans 15 amino acids. CDR3 residues: CATSAAAGGHNEQFF. CDR3 in DNA: TGTGCCACCAGTGCCGCAGCGGGAGGGCATAATGAGCAGTTCTTC.

V and J are TRBV19 and TRBJ1-2; TRBD1 matches at 9 bases. The CDR3 contains 16 residues. Germline CDR1 reads LNHDA; CDR2 reads SQIVND (reference sequence). The V and J ends lost 4 bases and 4 bases, in that order; junction bases with no gene match: 10. CDR3 sequence reads: CASSTQGQGHLYGYTF. CDR3 bases: TGTGCCAGTAGTACCCAGGGACAGGGCCACCTCTATGGCTACACCTTC.

This chain links TRBV19 with TRBJ2-1, with 12 bases that match TRBD2. The CDR3 has 15 residues. V lost 3 bases, J lost 6 bases, and 3 bases stayed unmatched. Germline values: CDR1 LNHDA, CDR2 SQIVND (reference sequence). CDR3 coding DNA: TGTGCCAGTAGTATCGGACTAGCGGGATTCAATGAGCAGTTCTTC. This translates into CASSIGLAGFNEQFF.

The V and J genes are TRBV11-2 and TRBJ1-6; possible D gene TRBD1, 5 bases. The V end lost 4 bases, the J end lost 8 bases, and 9 bases lay between the germline ends. Germline CDR1 reads SGHAT; CDR2 reads FQNNGV. The CDR3 totals 13 residues. In DNA form, the CDR3 reads TGTGCCAGCAGCTCCTCAGGGCATTCACCCCTCCACTTT. It translates to CASSSSGHSPLHF.

CDR3 coding DNA: TGTGCCATCAGTGAATCGACAGGGGGCTATGGCTACACCTTC. Translation: CAISESTGGYGYTF. The V and J genes are TRBV10-3 and TRBJ1-2, with TRBD1 identical over 9 bases. V lost 3 bases to trimming and J lost 4 bases; unmatched junction nucleotides: 3. The CDR3 runs 14 residues. Per the germline V gene, CDR1 is ENHRY and CDR2 is SYGVKD.

The chain uses TRBV12-3 or TRBV12-4 and TRBJ1-3; D is uncertain. V was trimmed by 6 bases and J by 3 bases, leaving 6 bases between them. This CDR3 has 12 residues. The chain's CDR3 is CASSLYGNTIYF. The CDR3 nucleotides are TGTGCCAGCAGCCTATATGGAAACACCATATATTTT.

This sequence joins TRBV6-2 or TRBV6-3 and TRBJ1-4; maybe TRBD1 (6 bases). The germline gives CDR1 MNHEY, CDR2 SVGEGT. Between the trimmed V and J ends, which lost 1 base and 7 bases, there was a span of 13 bases. CDR3 size: 15 residues. The CDR3 is CASSYLVGGREKLFF. The CDR3 nucleotides are TGTGCCAGCAGTTACTTAGTCGGGGGGCGTGAAAAACTGTTTTTT.